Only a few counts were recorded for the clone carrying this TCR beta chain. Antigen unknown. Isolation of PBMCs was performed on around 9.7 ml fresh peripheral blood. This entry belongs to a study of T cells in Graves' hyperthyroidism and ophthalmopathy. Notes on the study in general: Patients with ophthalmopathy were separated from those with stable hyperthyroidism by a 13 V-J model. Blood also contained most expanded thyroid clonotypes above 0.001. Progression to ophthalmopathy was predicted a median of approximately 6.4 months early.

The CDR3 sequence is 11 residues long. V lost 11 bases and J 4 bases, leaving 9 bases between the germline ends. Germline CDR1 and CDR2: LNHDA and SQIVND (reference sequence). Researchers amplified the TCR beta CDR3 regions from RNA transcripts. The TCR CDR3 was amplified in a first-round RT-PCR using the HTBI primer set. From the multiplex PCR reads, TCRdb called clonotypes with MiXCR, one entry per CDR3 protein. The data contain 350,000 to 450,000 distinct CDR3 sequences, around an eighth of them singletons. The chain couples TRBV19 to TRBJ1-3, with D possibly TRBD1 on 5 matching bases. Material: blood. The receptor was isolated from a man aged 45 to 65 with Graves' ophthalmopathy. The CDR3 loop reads CAGGKGNTIYF. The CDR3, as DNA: TGTGCCGGGGGAAAAGGAAACACCATATATTTT.